This entry lists 9 T cell receptor beta chains sequenced from one sample in a study of molecular identifiers for immune sequencing clone quantification (dated 2018 in TCRdb). The protocol used for the library was PCR. Sequenced using a NextSeq 500. TCRdb redid the processing of the public reads, applying fastp at Q25 and MiXCR, and retained in-frame beta chains. Rows merge per CDR3 protein into single entries with the most common DNA and genes. The sample yields hundreds of thousands of distinct CDR3 sequences; 25% were counted once. Approximately 0.75% of the sample lies in the top ten. Source material: naive CD8+ T cells from blood, with Jurkat cell RNA spiked in. The cell subset or site label, as the study defines it: FACS-sorted CD8+CD4-CCR7+CD45RA+ naive T cells. The receptors come from a human donor in good health. Some libraries in this study had Jurkat cell RNA spiked in.

The V and J genes are TRBV7-6 and TRBJ2-7; D might be TRBD1 (6 bases). This CDR3 region has 14 residues. V lost 3 bases and J lost 2, with 11 bases in between. Looked up from germline, CDR1 is SGHVS and CDR2 is FNYEAQ. In DNA form, the CDR3 reads TGTGCCAGCAGCTTGGGGACACACACCTACGAGCAGTACTTC. Residues: CASSLGTHTYEQYF.

Only a few counts were recorded for this clonotype. The rearrangement links TRBV6-5 to TRBJ2-7; TRBD2 agrees at 10 bases. Germline trimming cut 6 bases from V and 4 bases from J; bases unmatched to any gene: 12. The CDR3 has 16 residues. Germline CDR1 is MNHEY and CDR2 is SVGAGI. The DNA of the CDR3 is TGTGCCAGCAGCCCCGAGGCGCTAGCGGGGGAGTACGAGCAGTACTTC. Translated, it gives CASSPEALAGEYEQYF.

This clonotype showed up just a few times. The rearrangement links TRBV7-9 to TRBJ1-5; D is possibly TRBD1 (5 bases). CDR3 length: 14 residues. CDR1 SEHNR and CDR2 FQNEAQ come from the germline V gene (reference sequence). V lost 3 bases, J lost 5 bases, and 11 bases lay in between. CDR3 loop: CASSLGGSDQPQHF. The CDR3 nucleotides are TGTGCCAGCAGCTTGGGGGGATCCGATCAGCCCCAGCATTTT. The full variable domain, completed using reference TRBV7-9 and TRBJ1-5, is DTGVSQNPRHKITKRGQNVTFRCDPISEHNRLYWYRQTLGQGPEFLTYFQNEAQLEKSRLLSDRFSAERPKGSFSTLEIQRTEQGDSAMYLCASSLGGSDQPQHFGDGTRLSIL.

The V gene is TRBV7-9, the J gene TRBJ1-4; D is uncertain. The CDR3 runs to 15 residues. Trimming cost V 2 bases and J 2 bases, with 9 bases left between them. Germline CDR1 is SEHNR and CDR2 is FQNEAQ (reference sequence). The CDR3, as DNA: TGTGCCAGCAGCTTATTGAACGAGACTAATGAAAAACTGTTTTTT. Its translation is CASSLLNETNEKLFF. The full variable domain, its missing parts supplied by reference TRBV7-9 and TRBJ1-4, is DTGVSQNPRHKITKRGQNVTFRCDPISEHNRLYWYRQTLGQGPEFLTYFQNEAQLEKSRLLSDRFSAERPKGSFSTLEIQRTEQGDSAMYLCASSLLNETNEKLFFGSGTQLSVL.

In its sample, this clonotype was seen a few times. V and J are TRBV12-5 and TRBJ1-6; D is undetermined. Trimming took off 6 bases at V and 7 bases at J, with 13 bases between the two ends. Germline loops: CDR1 LGHNT, CDR2 FRNRAP. The CDR3 contains 14 residues. CDR3 DNA sequence: TGTGCTAGTGGCCAGCCCGGTGGGAATTCACCCCTCCACTTT. Amino acid sequence: CASGQPGGNSPLHF.

The chain joins TRBV20-1 to TRBJ2-7; maybe TRBD2 (6 bases). V shed 6 bases and J shed 3 bases, with 9 bases lying between them. The germline V gene has CDR1 DFQATT and CDR2 SNEGSKA (reference sequence). This CDR3 has 11 residues. The CDR3 coding sequence is TGCAGTGCGCGGGAAGACTACGAGCAGTACTTC. It translates to CSAREDYEQYF.

The chain recombines TRBV2 with TRBJ1-5; 9 nucleotides align to TRBD1. Germline trimming cut 6 bases from V and 4 bases from J; bases unmatched to any gene: 4. Germline CDR1 reads SNHLY; CDR2 reads FYNNEI. The CDR3 is 14 amino acids. In DNA form, the CDR3 reads TGTGCCAGCAGCGTTGGGACAGGGAATCAGCCCCAGCATTTT. Translating it yields CASSVGTGNQPQHF.

This clonotype was recorded once. In this CDR3 the conserved last residue, phenylalanine or tryptophan, is missing, so a read error is likely. This sequence joins TRBV15 and TRBJ2-3, with 7 bases fitting TRBD2. Germline values: CDR1 LNHNV, CDR2 YYDKDF (reference sequence). Trimming took 7 bases from V and 2 from J; bases not matched to a gene: 9. The CDR3 consists of 15 residues. The CDR3 region has the DNA TGTGCCACCATCCCCGGCGGGGGATTCACAGATACGCAGTATCTT. This sequence encodes CATIPGGGFTDTQYL.

This clonotype was observed a few times. The chain employs TRBV27 and TRBJ2-7; TRBD1 agrees at 10 bases. V lost 2 bases, J lost 6 bases, and 7 bases stayed unmatched. The germline CDR1 and CDR2 sequences are MNHEY and SMNVEV (reference sequence). The CDR3 covers 15 residues. As DNA, the CDR3 is TGTGCCAGCAGTTTAGCCGGGACAGGGGTTCTCGAGCAGTACTTC. It translates to CASSLAGTGVLEQYF.